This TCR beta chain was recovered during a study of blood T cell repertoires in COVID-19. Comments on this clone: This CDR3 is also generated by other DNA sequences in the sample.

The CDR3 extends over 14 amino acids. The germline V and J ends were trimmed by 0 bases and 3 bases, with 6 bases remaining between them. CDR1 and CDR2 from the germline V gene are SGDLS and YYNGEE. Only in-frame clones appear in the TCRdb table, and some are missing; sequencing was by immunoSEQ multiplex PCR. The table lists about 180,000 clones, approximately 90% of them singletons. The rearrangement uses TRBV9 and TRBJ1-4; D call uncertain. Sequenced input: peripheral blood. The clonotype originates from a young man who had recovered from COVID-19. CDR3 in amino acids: CASSVDRANEKLFF. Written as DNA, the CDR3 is TGTGCCAGCAGCGTAGACAGAGCTAATGAAAAACTGTTTTTT.